The source of this TCR beta chain is a study of T-cell memory formation after mild COVID-19. This clonotype was recorded only once. Its cognate antigen is unknown. Findings and limits, study-wide: Contracting CD4+ clones lay largely in CM and EM, with CD8+ ones residing in EMRA.

One entry per CDR3 protein, called by TCRdb with MiXCR from the 5' RACE reads. The data hold 110,000 to 150,000 distinct CDR3 sequences, with about 25% observed a single time. This CDR3 region has 18 residues. V gave up 1 base and J gave up 2 bases, with 19 bases separating them. Germline CDR1 and CDR2: SGHTA and FQGNSA. Sequencing was done on a sample of PBMCs or a T cell subset sorted from them (not recorded which). This receptor was identified in an adult woman who had mild COVID-19 (a few samples of this study predate the infection). Cell type and time point are not known. The V and J genes are TRBV7-2 and TRBJ2-3, with D possibly TRBD2 on 6 matching bases. The CDR3 loop is CASSLGWYPSGDTDTQYF. In DNA form, the CDR3 reads TGTGCCAGCAGCTTAGGCTGGTATCCCTCGGGGGACACAGATACGCAGTATTTT.